Detailed here is one TCR beta chain. Its binding antigen is unknown. Within one base of it there is no much larger clone, and no base qualities were kept. This entry is derived from a study of shared clonotypes between healthy human individuals (dated by TCRdb to 2020 to 2022). Notes on the research overall: The cohort comprised two women and three men aged 18 to 49 years. For each donor, three plates each were used for CD4 naive and CD4 memory, two plates were used for CD8 naive, and one plate was used for CD8 memory. To estimate repertoire size and how much clonotype sharing occurs between individuals, the study deeply sequenced the blood TCR repertoires of several healthy adults. Different laboratories and diverse techniques were used to prepare libraries and sequence TCR repertoires, to increase sequencing depth and limit assay-specific biases. Per donor, leukapheresis produced somewhere between about 0.85 and 8.9 billion PBMCs. The investigation overall reported the following: The genetic and exposure-history diversity represented was limited by the small number of donors. Based on pairwise subsampling, the degree of clonotype sharing among donors was expected to be affected by sequencing depth. Compared with non-shared clonotypes, clonotypes shared by all four sorted-subset donors had higher generation probabilities. Incomplete sequencing was indicated by rarefaction of sorted-subset datasets, despite the large sequencing depth. Across four donors, about 5% of naive CD4, around 3.5% of naive CD8, approximately 2.5% of memory CD4, and roughly 0.4% of memory CD8 clonotypes were shared. Naive subsets generally had larger estimated clonotype richness than memory subsets. Only blood was sampled, and tissue TCR repertoires likely differ from those in blood.

CD8 naive samples were obtained by positive selection for CCR7 among CD45RO-negative cells, yielding a CD45RA+CCR7+ population from which TemRA cells were excluded. Donors were healthy HIV-negative adults with no recently reported acute infections or vaccinations. All donors were Caucasian adults living in Nashville, Tennessee, USA. After blood collection by leukapheresis, PBMCs were isolated using Ficoll-Histopaque density gradient centrifugation and then cryopreserved in the vapor phase of liquid nitrogen. Analytical flow cytometry was used to check the purity and quantity of each magnetically sorted T cell population. Genomic DNA was isolated from each sorted fraction and quantified by UV absorbance on a Nanodrop 2000c. Using the deep immunoSEQ assay, multiplex PCR amplified TCR CDR3 regions from genomic DNA. For each cell subset, the extracted genomic DNA was distributed evenly across all wells of several immunoSEQ 96-well plates, and each plate served as one replicate. For sorted subsets, each replicate PCR was loaded with roughly 190 ng genomic DNA, equivalent to some 31,000 T cell genomes. Purified libraries were quantified with a Qubit 3.0 fluorometer, sized on a Bioanalyzer 2100, and re-quantified with the KAPA Library Quantification kit. A separate single-read 150-cycle Illumina NextSeq 550 flow cell was used to sequence each immunoSEQ 96-well plate. The published analysis was carried out like this. Because the immunoSEQ output held only junctional sequences and lacked quality scores, the filtering could not match the filtering applied to full-length reads. To assign V/J genes and CDR3, sequences were annotated against IMGT germline references using PyIR, a Python wrapper for IgBLAST v1.9. Reads were filtered out if the reads had weak V/J assignments (E-value above 1e-6), no CDR3, stop codons, out-of-frame junctions, or ambiguous translated residues. V3J clonotypes were defined as sequences sharing the same inferred V gene, J gene, and CDR3 amino acid sequence. To compute the percentage overlap between repertoires, the number of shared unique clonotypes was divided by the size of the smaller repertoire. Three approaches were used to assess repertoire richness: RTK rarefaction, the Chao1 estimator, and Recon v2.1 estimates of unobserved clonotypes. OLGA was used to compute generation probabilities for all TCRbeta clonotypes that the gDNA method yielded from a few donors. TCRdb mirrors the immuneACCESS table, restricted to in-frame sequences. Some clones are absent from its copies; in checked studies, under half trace to an unresolved V gene, and the reason for the others is unknown. D and trimming were read from the DNA, whereas the V and J calls and clone size are those reported in that table. Within this sample are approximately 2,000,000 clones, with about 93% of them counted one time only. Of the sample, approximately 1.6% falls within the top ten clones.

Reading the germline V gene gives CDR1 SQVTM and CDR2 ANQGSEA. V loses 7 bases, J loses 1 base, and the germline ends lie 13 bases apart. Reading from cysteine to phenylalanine, the CDR3 counts 13 amino acids. The entry retains the CDR3 DNA only, 39 bases that are in frame from base 1. Here the chain combines TRBV29-1 and TRBJ1-1; too little of a D gene remains to name it. The sequencing input was naive CD8+ T cells from PBMCs. According to the study, the label for this sample's cell subset or site signals: CD45RA+CCR7+. This clonotype originated in a man aged 18 to 35 in good health. Some clones in this sample may be carry-over from other donors' samples. This receptor has the CDR3 CSDEGRSNTEAFF. At the DNA level, the sequence is TGCAGCGACGAGGGCAGATCGAACACTGAAGCTTTCTTT.